This TCR beta chain was captured in a study of blood T cell repertoires in COVID-19. At the level of the study: COVID-19 samples from acute and convalescent phases originated in the United States, Italy and Spain. T cells, B-cell-depleted T cells, or PBMCs provided the cDNA or gDNA that served as material.

The CDR3 is 13 residues long. V lost 2 bases, J lost 7 bases, and 13 bases lay in between. Germline CDR1 reads SGHDT; CDR2 reads YYEEEE. Authors' data handling: It was from reference gene primer amplification that nucleated cell counts were estimated. Assay used: immunoSEQ multiplex PCR; TCRdb lists only in-frame clones, some missing. The V and J calls and clone size are taken from that table; D and trimming were inferred from the DNA. The table records more than 11,000 clones, 85% to 90% of them present only once. The source of this sequence is a man between 45 and 60 years old with active COVID-19. The chain employs TRBV5-6 and TRBJ2-7, with a possible D match to TRBD2 (5 bases). The sequenced sample consisted of peripheral blood. In DNA, the CDR3 is TGTGCCAGCAGCTTCGGGGTGGCCCCTGAGCAGTACTTC. As protein: CASSFGVAPEQYF.